This T cell receptor (beta chain) was identified during a study of blood T cells in healthy people across ages. The CDR3 runs to 13 residues. Germline CDR1 SQVTM, CDR2 ANQGSEA. Trimming pared 4 bases from V and 8 bases from J, leaving 14 bases between. Alongside a J-beta primer mix, a sample-barcoded 5' primer served in a second PCR lasting roughly 6 to 12 cycles. Via MiXCR, TCRdb re-called the 5' RACE reads, giving one row per CDR3 protein. The sample lists around 780,000 distinct CDR3 sequences; 56% were seen once. The donors, aged roughly 6 to 90, were healthy Caucasians from Russia. The study's findings and limits: The unsorted PBMCs prevented any conclusive comparison of naive versus antigen-experienced cells. The authors considered diversity estimates from one million T cells to be underestimates.

This clonotype turned up a few times. Its antigen is not known. The rearrangement joins TRBV29-1 to TRBJ1-4; D remains ambiguous. Sequenced material: blood. This TCR came from a man aged 35-49 years in good health. The CDR3 sequence: CSVGGSLGEKLFF. In nucleotides, the CDR3 is TGCAGCGTTGGAGGTTCCCTTGGGGAAAAACTGTTTTTT.